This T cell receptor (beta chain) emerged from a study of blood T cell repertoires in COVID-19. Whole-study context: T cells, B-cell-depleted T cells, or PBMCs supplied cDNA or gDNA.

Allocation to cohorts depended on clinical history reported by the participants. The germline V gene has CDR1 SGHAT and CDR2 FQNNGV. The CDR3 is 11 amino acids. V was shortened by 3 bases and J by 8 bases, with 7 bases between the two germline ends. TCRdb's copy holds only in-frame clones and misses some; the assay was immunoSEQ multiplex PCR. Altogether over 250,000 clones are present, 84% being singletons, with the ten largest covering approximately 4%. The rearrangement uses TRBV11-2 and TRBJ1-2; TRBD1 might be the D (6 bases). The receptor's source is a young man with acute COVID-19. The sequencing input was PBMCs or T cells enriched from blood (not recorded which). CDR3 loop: CASSFRGGYTF. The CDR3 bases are TGTGCCAGCAGCTTCAGGGGCGGCTACACCTTC.